This T cell receptor (beta chain) was identified during a study of CD8 T cells in Susac syndrome (dated by TCRdb to about 2019). Study-level background: Of the Susac syndrome patients who were sequenced, roughly 8 were in clinical remission while about six had clinically active disease. Whether CD8+ T cell activation and differentiation in Susac syndrome was antigen driven was tested using repertoire sequencing. At the time of blood withdrawal, Susac syndrome patients were either therapy-naive, taking corticosteroids (with some also receiving IVIg), or on IVIg alone.

RNA was extracted using the RNeasy kit, and roughly 0.5 to 1 microgram was reverse transcribed with random hexamers. The immunoSEQ multiplex PCR assay, covering 54 Vbeta and 13 Jbeta segments, was used to amplify TCR beta CDR3 regions. To correct PCR amplification bias, a synthetic template baseline was used for both primer optimization and computational correction. Regarding the original processing steps: Reads were annotated to V, D and J genes per IMGT and analyzed with immunoSEQ Analyzer, keeping only productive sequences. To calculate clonality, Shannon entropy was normalized by log2 of the number of productive unique sequences and then subtracted from one. For each patient and control, public and private clones were evaluated among the 100 most prevalent clones. Clones were defined as Susac-specific if absent from the healthy and MS cohorts, from under 1,200 published viral clones and from other ImmuneACCESS disease sequences. The public reads were reprocessed in TCRdb via fastp at Q25 and MiXCR, keeping in-frame beta chains. Rows matching on CDR3 protein sequence are summarized as one entry with the most common DNA and genes. The V and J calls and clone size are TCRdb's, not the authors'. Present in this sample are some 150,000 distinct CDR3 sequences, about 95% of which were seen just once. 0.16% of the sample is in the top ten clones.

For this clonotype: No antigen is known for it. There are no base qualities to consult, and no much larger clone falls within one base.

Counted from cysteine to phenylalanine, this CDR3 has 11 amino acids. The DNA shown is the 33-base CDR3, in frame from base 1. Trimming at the junction amounts to 7 bases on V and 5 bases on J, and the germline ends lie 8 bases apart. Peripheral blood CD8+ and CD4+ T cells from healthy donors, Susac syndrome patients and multiple sclerosis patients were profiled by high-throughput TCR beta sequencing. The Susac syndrome patients fulfilled recently defined diagnostic criteria for definite or probable disease. Bulk CD8+ and CD4+ T cells were purified by magnetic negative isolation, while CD8+ TEMRA cells were enriched using FACS. Blood was collected in EDTA tubes and processed within 24 hours, with PBMCs isolated through density gradient centrifugation. PBMCs intended for TCR sequencing were cryopreserved in liquid nitrogen and were subsequently thawed in a 37 degrees C water bath. A purity of at least 90% was achieved for sorted or isolated CD4+, CD8+ and CD8+ TEMRA cells.

The full study reports these points: In the CD4+ T cell repertoire of Susac syndrome patients, clonal expansion was not detected. The number of individuals in the TCR sequencing and HLA analysis was recognized as being relatively small.

Sequencing was performed on CD4+ T cells from PBMCs. The rearranged chain carries TRBV12-3 or TRBV12-4 and TRBJ1-1; the D gene cannot be resolved reliably. The sequence came from a human donor with Susac syndrome. The nucleotides read TGTGCCAGCAAGATTGGGACTGAAGCTTTCTTT. Its amino acids are CASKIGTEAFF.